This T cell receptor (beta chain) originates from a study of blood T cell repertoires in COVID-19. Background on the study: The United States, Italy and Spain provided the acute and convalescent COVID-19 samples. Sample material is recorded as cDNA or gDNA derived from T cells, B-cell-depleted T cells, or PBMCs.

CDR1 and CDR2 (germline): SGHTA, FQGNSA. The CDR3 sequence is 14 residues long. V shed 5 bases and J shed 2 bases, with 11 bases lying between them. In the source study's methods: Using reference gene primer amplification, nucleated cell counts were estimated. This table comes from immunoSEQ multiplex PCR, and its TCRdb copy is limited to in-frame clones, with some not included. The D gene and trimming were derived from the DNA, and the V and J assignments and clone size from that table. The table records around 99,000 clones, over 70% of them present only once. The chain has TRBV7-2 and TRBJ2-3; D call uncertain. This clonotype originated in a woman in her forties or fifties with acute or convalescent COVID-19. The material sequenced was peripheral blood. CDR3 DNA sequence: TGTGCCAGCAGCATAGGGCCGATCACAGATACGCAGTATTTT. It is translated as CASSIGPITDTQYF.